This T cell receptor beta chain was documented in a study of blood T cell repertoires in COVID-19. Germline V gene data show CDR1 as LGHDT and CDR2 as YNNKEL (reference sequence). V lost 1 base and J lost 6, with 12 bases in between. This CDR3 is 14 amino acids long. TCRdb's table, derived via immunoSEQ multiplex PCR, lists solely in-frame clones and lacks some. The table shows about 280,000 clones, with 85% occurring only once. Sequencing was done on a sample of PBMCs or T cells enriched from blood (not recorded which). The sequence was obtained from a woman between 45 and 65 years old who had recovered from COVID-19. The gene calls are TRBV3-1 (or the pseudogene TRBV3-2) and TRBJ1-2; D gene unclear. CDR3 protein: CASSQGRSGNGYTF. CDR3 DNA sequence: TGTGCCAGCAGCCAAGGTCGATCGGGGAATGGCTACACCTTC.